This T cell receptor beta chain came from a study of blood T cell repertoires in COVID-19. Study-level information: Samples came from the United States, Italy and Spain, spanning acute and convalescent COVID-19.

Sequencing used immunoSEQ multiplex PCR; TCRdb keeps in-frame clones, though not all of them. Here the sample spans hundreds of thousands of clones, around 90% being singletons. This CDR3 region has 13 residues. The V gene lost 0 bases and the J gene lost 6 bases, with 8 bases spanning the gap. Germline CDR1 is MGHRA and CDR2 is YSYEKL. Which cohort a participant joined came from the clinical history participants gave. The gene calls are TRBV4-1 and TRBJ1-2, with a weak D call TRBD1 (6 bases). Sequencing input: PBMCs or T cells enriched from blood (not recorded which). The TCR sequence derives from a young woman who had recovered from COVID-19. The CDR3 DNA is TGCGCCAGCAGCCAAGAGACAGGACATGGCTACACCTTC. This translates into CASSQETGHGYTF.